The 14 T cell receptor beta chains below all came from one sample that was sequenced in a study of blood T cell repertoires in COVID-19. TCRdb's copy holds only in-frame clones and misses some; the assay was immunoSEQ multiplex PCR. Seen here are about 270,000 clones, approximately 86% observed once, and the top ten hold approximately 14%. The sequencing input was peripheral blood. The receptors were sampled from a woman aged 70-85 years with COVID-19, enrolled during active disease.

This rearrangement joins TRBV6-5 to TRBJ1-1; 7 bases align to TRBD1. The CDR3 totals 15 residues. J was trimmed by 0 bases and V by 6 bases; bases with no gene match: 7. Germline-derived CDR1 and CDR2 are MNHEY and SVGAGI. CDR3 protein: CASSSGQLMNTEAFF. CDR3 sequence (DNA): TGTGCCAGCAGCTCGGGACAGCTGATGAACACTGAAGCTTTCTTT.

V is TRBV5-6 and J is TRBJ1-1; 9 bases match TRBD1. J lost 10 bases, V lost 3 bases, and 16 bases had no gene match. Germline CDR1 is SGHDT and CDR2 is YYEEEE. This CDR3 has 16 amino acids. CDR3 in amino acids: CASSSRKLTGTGIAFF. The CDR3 region has the DNA TGTGCCAGCAGCTCCCGAAAGCTCACCGGGACAGGGATAGCTTTCTTT.

V gene TRBV7-2 combines with J gene TRBJ2-5; 12 bases line up with TRBD2. CDR1 and CDR2 from the germline V gene are SGHTA and FQGNSA. V lost 5 bases to trimming and J lost 4 bases; unmatched junction nucleotides: 8. The CDR3 extends over 16 amino acids. CDR3 residues: CASSTSSGGALETQYF. The CDR3 bases are TGTGCCAGCAGCACCTCTAGCGGGGGGGCGTTAGAGACCCAGTACTTC.

In its sample, this clone was seen once. V is TRBV11-2 and J is TRBJ1-4, with a weak D call TRBD1 (6 bases). Germline V gene lookup returns CDR1 SGHAT and CDR2 FQNNGV. The V and J ends lost 0 bases and 11 bases respectively, with 13 bases between them. This CDR3 has 14 residues. The CDR3 region is CASSLDLWTEKLFF. The CDR3 DNA reads as TGTGCCAGCAGCTTAGATCTCTGGACAGAGAAACTGTTTTTT.

This clone was observed once. The rearrangement links TRBV5-1 to TRBJ1-1; TRBD1 matches at 8 bases. V shed 0 bases and J 3 bases; nucleotides not matched to a gene: 7. CDR3 length equals 16 residues. Germline-derived CDR1 and CDR2 are SGHRS and YFSETQ. The CDR3 reads CASSLAGGGHHTEAFF. CDR3 nucleotide sequence: TGCGCCAGCAGCTTGGCAGGGGGCGGCCACCACACTGAAGCTTTCTTT. The variable domain in full, with the rest retrieved from reference TRBV5-1 and TRBJ1-1, is KAGVTQTPRYLIKTRGQQVTLSCSPISGHRSVSWYQQTPGQGLQFLFEYFSETQRNKGNFPGRFSGRQFSNSRSEMNVSTLELGDSALYLCASSLAGGGHHTEAFFGQGTRLTVV.

The chain joins TRBV5-1 to TRBJ1-4, with unresolved D. V lost 2 bases and J 8 bases, leaving 13 bases between the germline ends. The CDR3 covers 14 residues. Germline V gene sequence: CDR1 SGHRS, CDR2 YFSETQ. The CDR3 nucleotides are TGCGCCAGCAGCTTTACGGGAGAGGAGGAAAAACTGTTTTTT. Its protein is CASSFTGEEEKLFF.

The rearrangement joins TRBV29-1 to TRBJ1-1, with 7 bases that match TRBD1. This CDR3 is built from 12 residues. Germline V gene lookup returns CDR1 SQVTM and CDR2 ANQGSEA. The ends lost 3 bases at V and 3 bases at J; junction bases unmatched: 1. Here the CDR3 DNA reads TGCAGCGTTGACAGGGGGGACACTGAAGCTTTCTTT. It codes for CSVDRGDTEAFF. The full variable domain, rest sourced from reference TRBV29-1 and TRBJ1-1, is SAVISQKPSRDICQRGTSLTIQCQVDSQVTMMFWYRQQPGQSLTLIATANQGSEATYESGFVIDKFPISRPNLTFSTLTVSNMSPEDSSIYLCSVDRGDTEAFFGQGTRLTVV.

This clone was counted only a few times. V is TRBV7-2 and J is TRBJ2-1, with D hard to call. The CDR3 has 13 amino acids. The germline gives CDR1 SGHTA, CDR2 FQGNSA. Trimming pared 1 base from V and 4 bases from J, leaving 5 bases between. The CDR3 nucleotides read TGTGCCAGCAGCTTAGATTTATACAATGAGCAGTTCTTC. Translation: CASSLDLYNEQFF.

The chain is built from TRBV3-1 (or the pseudogene TRBV3-2) and TRBJ2-4; 8 nucleotides match TRBD1. Germline-derived CDR1 and CDR2 are LGHDT and YNNKEL (reference sequence). There are 12 residues in the CDR3. J was trimmed by 5 bases and V by 8 bases; bases with no gene match: 2. In DNA, the CDR3 is TGTGCCAGCCTGGACAGGGAAAACATTCAGTACTTC. This encodes CASLDRENIQYF.

The genes are TRBV25-1 and TRBJ2-1; TRBD2 aligns across 10 bases. The CDR3 is made up of 13 amino acids. Looked up from germline, CDR1 is MGHDK and CDR2 is SYGVNS. Losses at the gene ends were 8 bases for V and 3 bases for J; bases not matched to a gene: 1. CDR3 sequence: CASGLADYNEQFF. CDR3 coding DNA: TGTGCCAGCGGACTAGCGGACTACAATGAGCAGTTCTTC.

The V and J genes are TRBV5-6 and TRBJ2-5; D possibly corresponds to TRBD2 (6 bases). Germline V gene sequence: CDR1 SGHDT, CDR2 YYEEEE. Trimming took 5 bases from V and 5 from J, leaving 13 bases between them. The CDR3 runs to 13 residues. The CDR3 here is CASRIRERETQYF. CDR3 nucleotide sequence: TGTGCCAGCAGGATCCGGGAGAGGGAGACCCAGTACTTC.

J is TRBJ2-1 and V is TRBV4-2; D is unclear. Germline V lookup: CDR1 LGHNA, CDR2 YNFKEQ. V was trimmed by 0 bases and J by 3 bases, leaving 6 bases between them. The CDR3 runs to 14 residues. CDR3 DNA sequence: TGTGCCAGCAGCCAAGAGTCAGGCTACAATGAGCAGTTCTTC. Amino acids: CASSQESGYNEQFF.

V and J are TRBV10-2 and TRBJ1-2; 10 nucleotides match TRBD1. Germline V gives CDR1 WSHSY, CDR2 SAAADI. CDR3 size: 15 residues. The junction had 3 bases not matched to a gene; V was cut back by 3 bases and J by 2 bases. This CDR3 is CASSDPGQGNYGYTF. CDR3 DNA: TGCGCCAGCAGTGATCCGGGACAGGGGAACTATGGCTACACCTTC.

The rearrangement joins TRBV7-8 to TRBJ2-1; D may be TRBD2 (6 bases). Trimming shortened V by 0 bases and J by 6 bases, and 9 bases separated the two germline ends. CDR1 and CDR2 (germline): SGHVS, FQNEAQ. There are 14 residues in the CDR3. CDR3 amino acids: CASSLAPGVNEQFF. CDR3 DNA sequence: TGTGCCAGCAGCTTAGCACCGGGGGTCAATGAGCAGTTCTTC.